The 10 T cell receptor beta chains given below trace back to one sample, sequenced in a study of T cells after somatic rescue of genetic block. Sequencing was performed with immunoSEQ multiplex PCR; in TCRdb, only in-frame clones are kept and a portion is missing. The sample has tens of thousands of clones, approximately 91% seen once. Sequencing was performed on peripheral blood mononuclear cells (PBMCs). These receptors originate from a man aged 25 to 40.

This clone has a single count. The V gene is TRBV7-9, the J gene TRBJ2-2; no firm D call. The germline CDR1 and CDR2 sequences are SEHNR and FQNEAQ (reference sequence). Trimming pared 5 bases from V and 0 bases from J, leaving 22 bases between. The CDR3 consists of 19 residues. The CDR3 DNA reads as TGTGCCAGCAGCCCCCCAGTGAGCGAGCCCACCTCGAACACCGGGGAGCTGTTTTTT. Translating gives CASSPPVSEPTSNTGELFF.

The genes are TRBV19 and TRBJ2-5; 11 bases map to TRBD2. Germline-derived CDR1 and CDR2 are LNHDA and SQIVND (reference sequence). CDR3 size: 18 residues. J was trimmed by 5 bases and V by 5 bases; bases with no gene match: 16. In DNA, the CDR3 is TGTGCCAGTAGTCCTTGGGACAGGCTTAGCGGGAGGGAGGAGACCCAGTACTTC. Translating it yields CASSPWDRLSGREETQYF.

The chain couples TRBV18 to TRBJ2-7; D gene uncertain. Germline CDR1 KGHSH, CDR2 LQKENI. V lost 1 base and J lost 6, with 16 bases in between. The CDR3 has 15 amino acids. CDR3 in amino acids: CASSPQGRAESEQYF. The DNA for the CDR3 is TGTGCCAGCTCACCACAGGGTCGGGCAGAGAGCGAGCAGTACTTC.

The chain joins TRBV7-8 to TRBJ2-4; D might be TRBD2 (6 bases). Germline CDR1 and CDR2: SGHVS and FQNEAQ. Trimming stripped 8 bases from V and 5 bases from J, with 19 bases between. The CDR3 contains 15 residues. CDR3 protein: CASAKVGSGENIQYF. CDR3 coding DNA: TGTGCCAGCGCTAAAGTCGGTAGCGGTGAAAACATTCAGTACTTC.

The chain couples TRBV5-6 to TRBJ1-2, with D perhaps matching TRBD1 (5 bases). The V and J ends lost 1 base and 4 bases respectively, with 17 bases between them. CDR3 length: 16 residues. Germline V gives CDR1 SGHDT, CDR2 YYEEEE. In DNA form, the CDR3 reads TGTGCCAGCAGCTTGTGGTTAGCCGGCGGGGCCTATGGCTACACCTTC. It is translated as CASSLWLAGGAYGYTF.

This sequence joins TRBV4-1 and TRBJ2-1, with 7 bases matching TRBD2. The CDR3 loop spans 15 amino acids. Looked up from germline, CDR1 is MGHRA and CDR2 is YSYEKL. J gave up 9 bases and V 0 bases, and 8 bases lay outside the gene matches. The CDR3 here is CASSQERERSSEQFF. The CDR3 DNA is TGCGCCAGCAGCCAAGAGCGGGAGAGGAGTAGTGAGCAGTTCTTC.

The chain is built from TRBV7-6 and TRBJ2-1, with TRBD2 matching 8 bases. The CDR3 is made up of 15 amino acids. CDR1 and CDR2 (germline): SGHVS, FNYEAQ. Losses at the gene ends were 5 bases for V and 0 bases for J; bases not matched to a gene: 3. DNA of the CDR3: TGTGCCAGCAGCGCTCTAGCGGGCTCCTACAATGAGCAGTTCTTC. Translated: CASSALAGSYNEQFF.

The rearrangement uses TRBV27 and TRBJ2-6; D gene uncertain. V was cut by 2 bases and J by 0 bases, with 11 bases left in between. CDR1 is MNHEY, CDR2 SMNVEV, per germline (reference sequence). The CDR3 has 17 amino acids. CDR3 protein: CASSLRLPSSGANVLTF. CDR3 bases: TGTGCCAGCAGTTTACGACTCCCGAGCTCTGGGGCCAACGTCCTGACTTTC. The full variable domain, its missing parts supplied by reference TRBV27 and TRBJ2-6, is EAQVTQNPRYLITVTGKKLTVTCSQNMNHEYMSWYRQDPGLGLRQIYYSMNVEVTDKGDVPEGYKVSRKEKRNFPLILESPSPNQTSLYFCASSLRLPSSGANVLTFGAGSRLTVL.

As regards this clone: Compared with germline, one end of the junction differs, possibly owing to a read error. This chain links TRBV7-7 with TRBJ2-5; 9 bases map to TRBD1. Germline V gives CDR1 SSHAT, CDR2 FNYEAQ (reference sequence). The length of the CDR3 is 17 residues. In DNA, the CDR3 is TGTGCTAGCAGCTTAGGAGGCTATGGACAGGGGCCGGGGGCCCAGTACTTC. Translating it yields CASSLGGYGQGPGAQYF.

The chain is built from TRBV14 and TRBJ1-1; D is uncertain. Germline-derived CDR1 and CDR2 are SGHDN and FVKESK. Trimming took 0 bases from V and 5 from J, leaving 16 bases between them. The CDR3 has 16 amino acids. As DNA, the CDR3 is TGTGCCAGCAGCCAAGATGTAGGGCCCCTGGGGACTGAAGCTTTCTTT. Residues: CASSQDVGPLGTEAFF. The whole variable domain, filled in from reference TRBV14 and TRBJ1-1, reads EAGVTQFPSHSVIEKGQTVTLRCDPISGHDNLYWYRRVMGKEIKFLLHFVKESKQDESGMPNNRFLAERTGGTYSTLKVQPAELEDSGVYFCASSQDVGPLGTEAFFGQGTRLTVV.